This TCR beta chain was captured in a study of blood T cell repertoires in COVID-19 (dated by TCRdb to about 2020). Looking at the study overall: Samples covering the acute and convalescent phases of COVID-19 were provided by collaborators in the United States, Italy and Spain. The prospective study material was composed of cDNA or gDNA derived from T cells, B-cell-depleted T cells, or PBMCs. Deeply sampled blood TCRbeta repertoires from subjects exposed to, actively infected with, or recovered from COVID-19 were included in the dataset. The repertoires were made available in a free public database intended to serve as a resource for research on the immune response to SARS-CoV-2. The samples were drawn from two sources: the first 160 participants of the ongoing ImmuneRACE study, and over 1,000 subjects contributed by 6 global collaborators. A de-identified subject ID, COVID-19 status, age in years and sex were almost always included in the sample metadata. Where available, HLA class I and class II types were taken from metadata supplied by the sample provider and were not determined by assay-based typing. The study at large found these results: The quantity of clinical and demographic metadata differed by source and by participant and was supplied without curation.

A remark on this clone: Its antigen is currently not known. Within one base of it there is no much larger clone, and no base qualities were kept.

TCRbeta CDR3 regions were amplified from genomic DNA using the immunoSEQ Assay, a bias-controlled multiplex PCR. As for the original processing: The number of nucleated cells in each sample was estimated from the amplification of reference gene primers within the assay. To quantify the absolute abundance of each unique TCRbeta CDR3 rearrangement, sequence reads were collapsed and filtered. Productive Simpson clonality was computed per sample as the square root of Simpson's diversity index over productive rearrangements. This immuneACCESS table, as held by TCRdb, lists in-frame sequences with V and J called but not all clones. Of the missing ones, under half trace to an unresolved V gene in checked studies; the others have no known cause. V and J calls and clone size are copied from that table; D and trimming were computed from the DNA. For this sample there are some 170,000 clones; approximately 82% appear just once. Together, the top ten hold roughly 17% of the sample.

Participants in the prospective study were aged roughly 18 to 100 years, lived in approximately 26 United States geographic areas, and enrolled through a virtual design. In the prospective study, cohorts were assigned on the basis of participant-reported clinical history obtained from a screening survey and a study questionnaire. Recovered participants in ImmuneRACE Cohort 3 were defined as having two consecutive negative NP/OP PCR tests, clearance from a healthcare professional, or resolution of symptoms. Mobile phlebotomists in the prospective study collected whole blood, serum and a nasopharyngeal or oropharyngeal swab from every participant. Prospective study participants could optionally give additional blood draws and questionnaires over an approximately two-month period. Before DNA extraction, blood samples from the prospective study were shipped at room temperature or frozen. Including cysteine and phenylalanine, the CDR3 has 13 amino acids. Only CDR3 DNA remains: 39 bases, in frame from the first base. The CDR1 and CDR2 encoded by the germline V gene are MNHEY and SVGAGI. The germline V and J ends show losses of 5 bases and 6 bases respectively, and no gene match explains 6 bases of the junction.

This clonotype was obtained from a woman between 45 and 65 years old who had recovered from COVID-19. The receptor chain draws on TRBV6-5 and TRBJ1-1; 7 central nucleotides agree with TRBD1. The sample consisted of PBMCs or T cells enriched from blood (not recorded which). DNA sequence: TGTGCCAGCAGTCCCGGGACAGAGCCTGAAGCTTTCTTT. Its translation is CASSPGTEPEAFF.